This T cell receptor (beta chain) appears in the sequencing data of a study of CD8 T cells in ankylosing spondylitis. Germline V lookup: CDR1 SGDLS, CDR2 YYNGEE. Trimming took off 0 bases at V and 1 base at J, with 13 bases between the two ends. The CDR3 is 16 residues long. Each CDR3 protein is one row after TCRdb ran MiXCR on the 5' RACE reads. The sample contains roughly 7,500 distinct CDR3 sequences, roughly 8% of which appear only once. The rearrangement joins TRBV9 to TRBJ2-5; D is unclear. The sample comprised blood, either unsorted or a sorted T cell fraction (not recorded which). This TCR derives from a male donor with ankylosing spondylitis or in good health (not recorded which). The CDR3, as DNA: TGTGCCAGCAGCGTAGAGGTGGCTAACTTCCAAGAGACCCAGTACTTC. Translated, it gives CASSVEVANFQETQYF.